These T cell receptor beta chains were read from a single sample in a study of blood T cell repertoires in COVID-19. Only in-frame clones appear in the TCRdb table, and some are missing; sequencing was by immunoSEQ multiplex PCR. The sample contains 350,000 to 550,000 clones, 80% to 90% of which appear only once. The sample taken for sequencing was PBMCs or T cells enriched from blood (not recorded which). The receptors shown here come from a man aged 30 to 39 who had recovered from COVID-19. CDR3s include the opening cysteine and the closing phenylalanine or tryptophan. Fields, in order: V gene, J gene, D gene, clone size, CDR3 protein, CDR3 DNA. D genes are given only for firm matches. Expanded clones get a size class; other rows say once, few or many, or leave the size out.

>TRBV28|TRBJ1-5|TRBD1|-
CASSTPRTGELNQPQHF
TGTGCCAGCAGTACCCCGAGGACAGGTGAATTGAATCAGCCCCAGCATTTT
>TRBV10-3|TRBJ2-7|-|-
CAISGSSYEQYF
TGTGCCATCAGCGGGAGCTCCTACGAGCAGTACTTC
>TRBV13|TRBJ2-1|-|-
CASSPRSGEQFF
TGTGCCAGCAGCCCCCGGAGCGGAGAGCAGTTCTTC
>TRBV13|TRBJ1-1|-|once
CASSEGGLNTEAFF
TGTGCCAGCAGCGAAGGAGGTTTGAACACTGAAGCTTTCTTT
>TRBV12-3/TRBV12-4|TRBJ2-2|-|-
CASSSSQARELFF
TGTGCCAGCAGTTCCTCGCAAGCTCGGGAGCTGTTTTTT
>TRBV5-1|TRBJ2-3|TRBD2|-
CASSAGLESTDTQYF
TGCGCCAGCAGCGCGGGACTAGAGAGCACAGATACGCAGTATTTT
>TRBV10-1|TRBJ1-1|-|-
CASTPGGLNTEAFF
TGCGCCAGCACGCCGGGGGGCCTGAACACTGAAGCTTTCTTT
>TRBV5-1|TRBJ2-7|-|-
CASSLAPTGSYEQYF
TGCGCCAGCAGCTTGGCCCCTACGGGAAGCTACGAGCAGTACTTC
>TRBV6-5|TRBJ2-1|-|-
CASSYSFLSYNEQFF
TGTGCCAGCAGTTACTCGTTCTTATCCTACAATGAGCAGTTCTTC
>TRBV5-1|TRBJ2-5|-|-
CASSPLGAAPRETQYF
TGCGCCAGCAGCCCCCTGGGGGCAGCCCCCCGAGAGACCCAGTACTTC
>TRBV11-2|TRBJ1-2|-|-
CASSRREHGYTF
TGTGCCAGCAGCAGAAGGGAGCATGGCTACACCTTC
>TRBV28|TRBJ2-7|TRBD2|-
CASSLPAGGGRRAYEQYF
TGTGCCAGCAGTTTACCCGCAGGTGGCGGGAGACGGGCCTACGAGCAGTACTTC
>TRBV10-3|TRBJ2-1|-|-
CAAGSLNEQFF
TGTGCCGCCGGGTCCCTCAATGAGCAGTTCTTC
>TRBV4-2|TRBJ2-1|TRBD2|-
CASSQVVGRLPDNEQFF
TGTGCCAGCAGCCAAGTGGTCGGGAGGCTCCCTGACAATGAGCAGTTCTTC
>TRBV6-2/TRBV6-3|TRBJ2-1|-|few
CASSYSRISYNEQFF
TGTGCCAGCAGTTACTCGCGGATCTCCTACAATGAGCAGTTCTTC
>TRBV11-2|TRBJ2-1|TRBD2|-
CASSFSGGPVGEQFF
TGTGCCAGCAGCTTTTCGGGAGGGCCCGTCGGTGAGCAGTTCTTC
>TRBV28|TRBJ2-1|TRBD2|-
CASSSLLSGLAGFDEQFF
TGTGCCAGCAGTTCTTTGTTATCCGGACTAGCGGGTTTCGATGAGCAGTTCTTC
>TRBV10-1|TRBJ2-1|TRBD2|-
CASSELTGTRYNEQFF
TGCGCCAGCAGTGAGTTAACCGGGACTAGATACAATGAGCAGTTCTTC
>TRBV9|TRBJ2-1|TRBD1|-
CASSVQPGDSSYNEQFF
TGTGCCAGCAGCGTCCAACCTGGGGACAGCTCCTACAATGAGCAGTTCTTC
>TRBV20-1|TRBJ1-6|-|-
CSASRNSPLHF
TGCAGTGCTAGCCGGAATTCACCCCTCCACTTT
>TRBV25-1|TRBJ2-5|TRBD2|-
CARSRFPGFGGSLKTQYF
TGTGCCAGAAGCCGCTTTCCTGGGTTTGGCGGGAGTTTGAAGACCCAGTACTTC
>TRBV5-1|TRBJ2-5|-|-
CASSLALSGETQYF
TGCGCCAGCAGCTTGGCCCTTAGCGGAGAGACCCAGTACTTC
>TRBV10-1|TRBJ2-5|-|-
CASSDPGTLQETQYF
TGCGCCAGCAGTGATCCCGGGACTCTCCAAGAGACCCAGTACTTC
>TRBV11-2|TRBJ2-7|-|-
CASSLEAPPTVEQYF
TGTGCCAGCAGCTTAGAAGCCCCGCCGACAGTCGAGCAGTACTTC
>TRBV18|TRBJ1-5|-|few
CASSPGQGNIQPQHF
TGTGCCAGCTCACCGGGACAAGGGAATATACAGCCCCAGCATTTT
>TRBV5-6|TRBJ1-1|-|-
CASSFVDRLNTEAFF
TGTGCCAGCAGCTTCGTCGACAGGTTGAACACTGAAGCTTTCTTT
>TRBV5-4|TRBJ2-6|TRBD1|-
CASSLFGVRGLGGANVLTF
TGTGCCAGCAGCTTGTTTGGTGTCAGGGGGCTTGGTGGGGCCAACGTCCTGACTTTC
>TRBV29-1|TRBJ2-2|-|-
CSVGLNESGELFF
TGCAGCGTTGGACTAAATGAATCCGGGGAGCTGTTTTTT
>TRBV6-5|TRBJ2-5|-|-
CASSSRGRFGETQYF
TGTGCCAGCAGTTCGCGGGGGCGTTTTGGAGAGACCCAGTACTTC
>TRBV6-5|TRBJ1-1|-|-
CASSHRAGGTEAFF
TGTGCCAGCAGCCACAGGGCCGGGGGGACTGAAGCTTTCTTT
>TRBV6-6|TRBJ2-1|TRBD2|-
CASSYGTSGSPRRFF
TGTGCCAGCAGCTATGGGACTAGCGGGAGCCCAAGAAGGTTCTTC
>TRBV21-1|TRBJ2-1|-|-
CASSKTSGKGNEQFF
TGTGCCAGCAGCAAAACTAGCGGGAAGGGCAATGAGCAGTTCTTC
>TRBV3-1/TRBV3-2|TRBJ1-2|-|-
CASSQDSGVSGGYTF
TGTGCCAGCAGCCAGGACTCAGGTGTCAGCGGTGGCTACACCTTC
>TRBV5-4|TRBJ2-3|TRBD2|-
CASSFRLAAFTDTQYF
TGTGCCAGCAGCTTCAGGCTAGCGGCCTTCACAGATACGCAGTATTTT
>TRBV6-1|TRBJ2-1|-|-
CASSVRTSYPYNEQFF
TGTGCCAGCAGTGTAAGAACTAGTTACCCCTACAATGAGCAGTTCTTC
>TRBV10-2|TRBJ2-1|-|-
CASRLPKNNEQFF
TGCGCCAGCAGACTCCCTAAAAACAATGAGCAGTTCTTC
>TRBV27|TRBJ2-2|-|-
CASSLSMLVWSGELFF
TGTGCCAGCAGTTTATCTATGCTAGTGTGGTCCGGGGAGCTGTTTTTT
>TRBV28|TRBJ2-2|TRBD2|-
CASSKTSGRGFTGELFF
TGTGCCAGCTCAAAAACTAGCGGGAGGGGATTTACCGGGGAGCTGTTTTTT
>TRBV3-1/TRBV3-2|TRBJ1-1|-|many
CASSQSRAVGGAFF
TGTGCCAGCAGCCAATCACGAGCAGTTGGAGGAGCTTTCTTT
>TRBV18|TRBJ2-1|TRBD2|-
CASSLISGRADNEQFF
TGTGCCAGCTCCCTTATTAGCGGGAGGGCCGACAATGAGCAGTTCTTC
>TRBV2|TRBJ1-3|TRBD1|-
CASRERTGVGNTIYF
TGTGCCAGCAGGGAGAGGACAGGGGTTGGAAACACCATATATTTT
>TRBV10-2|TRBJ1-6|TRBD1|-
CASSAGQENNSPLHF
TGCGCCAGCAGTGCGGGACAGGAGAATAATTCACCCCTCCACTTT
>TRBV5-1|TRBJ2-6|-|-
CASSFATTNSGANVLTF
TGCGCCAGCAGCTTCGCGACTACGAACTCTGGGGCCAACGTCCTGACTTTC
>TRBV21-1|TRBJ2-5|-|-
CASSKRGGFAQYF
TGTGCCAGCAGCAAAAGGGGGGGGTTCGCCCAGTACTTC
>TRBV10-1|TRBJ1-5|-|-
CGKRWGDGSNQPQHF
TGCGGCAAGAGATGGGGGGACGGTAGCAATCAGCCCCAGCATTTT
>TRBV5-1|TRBJ2-7|TRBD1|-
CASSSPGQGSYEQYF
TGCGCCAGCAGCTCGCCGGGACAGGGCTCCTACGAGCAGTACTTC
>TRBV5-6|TRBJ2-5|-|-
CASSLEGESQETQYF
TGTGCCAGCAGCTTAGAAGGAGAGTCCCAAGAGACCCAGTACTTC
>TRBV4-1|TRBJ2-7|-|once
CASSQGGAGVYEQYF
TGCGCCAGCAGCCAAGGGGGGGCGGGAGTGTATGAGCAGTACTTC
>TRBV28|TRBJ1-4|-|-
CASSSSGAEGEKLFF
TGTGCCAGCAGTTCTAGTGGAGCGGAAGGTGAAAAACTGTTTTTT
>TRBV6-5|TRBJ2-7|-|-
CASSSDRKSYEQYF
TGTGCCAGCAGTTCGGACAGAAAATCCTACGAGCAGTACTTC
>TRBV16|TRBJ1-5|-|-
CASSLWEGQPQHF
TGTGCCAGCAGCCTTTGGGAGGGTCAGCCCCAGCATTTT
>TRBV12-3/TRBV12-4|TRBJ2-7|-|-
CASSRGQRDEQYF
TGTGCCAGCAGCAGAGGACAGCGCGACGAGCAGTACTTC
>TRBV11-2|TRBJ1-2|-|-
CASSLRGAYGYTF
TGTGCCAGCAGCTTACGGGGGGCCTATGGCTACACCTTC
>TRBV7-8|TRBJ1-2|TRBD1|-
CASSFSGTAIYGYTF
TGTGCCAGCAGCTTCTCCGGGACAGCTATCTATGGCTACACCTTC
>TRBV11-2|TRBJ1-1|TRBD1|-
CASSLAGRGRMNTEAFF
TGTGCCAGCAGCTTAGCGGGCAGGGGGCGGATGAACACTGAAGCTTTCTTT
>TRBV28|TRBJ2-3|TRBD2|-
CASSSTGKREGATDTQYF
TGTGCCAGCAGTTCCACCGGGAAGCGGGAGGGAGCCACAGATACGCAGTATTTT
>TRBV19|TRBJ2-7|TRBD2|few
CASSTLAPTYEQYF
TGTGCCAGTAGTACACTAGCGCCTACCTACGAGCAGTACTTC
>TRBV24-1|TRBJ2-5|-|-
CATSDRAGTQETQYF
TGTGCCACCAGTGACCGTGCGGGGACCCAAGAGACCCAGTACTTC
>TRBV7-9|TRBJ2-7|-|-
CASSKSGTYEQYF
TGTGCCAGCAGTAAGTCAGGGACCTACGAGCAGTACTTC